This T cell receptor (beta chain) was identified during a study of T cells in Graves' hyperthyroidism and ophthalmopathy. The overall study: Peripheral blood was acquired at first diagnosis, ahead of any therapy whatsoever.

RNA transcripts served as the template for amplifying TCR beta CDR3 regions. Using the HTBI primer set, a first-round RT-PCR was run on the TCR CDR3. From the multiplex PCR reads, TCRdb called clonotypes with MiXCR, one entry per CDR3 protein. There are around 700,000 distinct CDR3 sequences in the sample; roughly 20% occur only once, and over 15% lies in the top ten. Germline assignment: CDR1 MNHNS and CDR2 SASEGT. The CDR3 runs 14 residues. With V trimmed by 2 bases and J by 6 bases, 4 bases remained unmatched. This clonotype was seen more than once but under ten times. The antigen is not known. Study observations and caveats: From stable hyperthyroidism, ophthalmopathy was set apart by a 13 V-J model. Blood also showed most of the thyroid clonotypes that were expanded above 0.001.

The chain joins TRBV6-1 to TRBJ1-5, with TRBD1 matching 7 bases. Sequencing was done on a sample of blood. This TCR was recovered from a woman aged 50 to 60 with Graves' hyperthyroidism that later progressed to Graves' ophthalmopathy. CDR3 amino acids: CASSESGGSQPQHF. DNA of the CDR3: TGTGCCAGCAGTGAATCAGGGGGGAGTCAGCCCCAGCATTTT.